The 5 T cell receptor beta chains in this list originate from one sample, sequenced in a study of metastatic and nonmetastatic thyroid tumors. All patients reached thyroid surgery having received no treatment beforehand. Via MiXCR, TCRdb re-called the PCR reads. Found here are roughly 58,000 clones, about 3.8% of them singletons; the top ten hold more than 20%. The material sequenced was blood. These receptors all come from a female donor with papillary thyroid cancer or a benign thyroid nodule (not recorded which). Some clones in this sample may be carry-over from other donors' samples.

In this sample, this clone turned up many times. This sequence joins TRBV7-2 and TRBJ2-1; no firm D call. The CDR3 totals 14 residues. The ends were cut back, 7 bases at V and 0 bases at J, with 10 bases in the middle. The V gene's germline CDR1 is SGHTA and CDR2 FQGNSA. CDR3 bases: TGTGCCAGCAAATACTCCAACTCCTACAATGAGCAGTTCTTC. As protein: CASKYSNSYNEQFF.

This clone was seen at least ten times. The chain recombines TRBV6-1 with TRBJ1-1; unclear D gene. Deletions cut 7 bases from V and 6 bases from J, with 18 bases between. CDR3 length equals 14 residues. Looked up from germline, CDR1 is MNHNS and CDR2 is SASEGT. CDR3 amino acids: CASIHTYSRAEAFF. DNA for the CDR3: TGTGCCAGCATTCACACGTATTCTAGGGCTGAAGCTTTCTTT.

This clone was seen many times. In DNA, the CDR3 is TGTGCCAGCAGTTTGGAGCTGCGTGGGGGCAATCAGCCCCAGCATTTT. Protein: CASSLELRGGNQPQHF. The V gene is TRBV7-2, the J gene TRBJ1-5; unclear D gene. This CDR3 contains 16 residues. V gave up 6 bases and J gave up 2 bases, with 17 bases separating them. Per the germline V gene, CDR1 is SGHTA and CDR2 is FQGNSA.

This clone appeared many times. The genes are TRBV7-2 and TRBJ2-3, with D tentatively TRBD2 (6 bases). Per germline, CDR1 SGHTA and CDR2 FQGNSA. This CDR3 has 17 amino acids. Trimming left V 0 bases short and J 2 bases short, with 15 bases between. In DNA form, the CDR3 reads TGTGCCAGCAGCTTAGCGGTTGGGCGGGGAGTCACAGATACGCAGTATTTT. This translates into CASSLAVGRGVTDTQYF.

The sample holds many counts of this clone. This chain links TRBV2 with TRBJ2-1, with 8 bases aligning to TRBD2. The CDR3 sequence is 14 residues long. The ends lost 7 bases at V and 5 bases at J; junction bases unmatched: 7. Germline assignment: CDR1 SNHLY and CDR2 FYNNEI. The CDR3 DNA follows: TGTGCCAGCAAGGCGGGAGGAGGGAACAATGAGCAGTTCTTC. Its protein product is CASKAGGGNNEQFF.